This TCR beta chain stems from a study of T cell responses to AZD1222 COVID-19 vaccine. Clones were sequenced by immunoSEQ multiplex PCR, and TCRdb holds only the in-frame ones, with some missing. The sample contains 68,000 or so clones, 80% to 85% of which appear only once. This material consisted of peripheral blood, taken on day 0 of AZD1222 vaccination. This clonotype originated in an adult in good health.

CDR3 in amino acids: CASSGWVPGGEKLFF. The CDR3 DNA reads as TGTGCCAGCAGCGGGTGGGTCCCGGGTGGTGAAAAACTGTTTTTT. The chain uses TRBV9 and TRBJ1-4; D call uncertain. This CDR3 spans 15 amino acids. Germline loops: CDR1 SGDLS, CDR2 YYNGEE. Trimming pared 3 bases from V and 7 bases from J, leaving 16 bases between.